In its sample, the clone carrying this T cell receptor (beta chain) was seen many times. The CDR3 totals 13 residues. V gave up 2 bases and J gave up 4 bases, with 6 bases separating them. Per the germline V gene, CDR1 is MNHNS and CDR2 is SASEGT. Unique molecular identifiers were added to individual cDNA molecules. TCRdb redid the calling of the 5' RACE reads with MiXCR, one entry per CDR3 protein. Altogether some 80,000 distinct CDR3 sequences are present, around 12% being singletons, with the ten largest covering around 15%. The data are from a study of early T cells in non-severe SARS-CoV-2 infection.

The source is an adult who was a healthcare worker with PCR-confirmed SARS-CoV-2 infection or an uninfected control (not recorded which). The donor label of this sample is uncertain. The sequenced sample was whole blood, obtained at baseline. The V and J genes are TRBV6-1 and TRBJ1-5, with no clear D. The CDR3 bases are TGTGCCAGCAGTGAAAGAAGGAATCAGCCCCAGCATTTT. Amino acid sequence: CASSERRNQPQHF.